The rows below give T cell receptor beta chains drawn from one sample of a study of blood T cells in healthy people across ages. TCRdb redid the calling of the 5' RACE reads with MiXCR, one entry per CDR3 protein. Among about 970,000 distinct CDR3 sequences, about 51% were seen once, and the ten largest hold 20% to 25%. Source material: blood. The receptors shown here come from a woman aged 55-69 years in good health. Both conserved end residues are part of each CDR3. Each record gives: D gene, J gene, V gene, CDR3 protein. D genes are given only for firm matches.

>-|TRBJ2-1|TRBV20-1
CSARDLVGDFEGNEQFF
>-|TRBJ2-5|TRBV28
CASSFPGIQETQYF
>TRBD2|TRBJ2-1|TRBV28
CASSSPGLRYNEQFF
>TRBD2|TRBJ2-3|TRBV7-3
CASSPTLAGSTDTQYF
>-|TRBJ2-7|TRBV12-3/TRBV12-4
CASSRANVAYEQYF
>TRBD2|TRBJ2-3|TRBV15
CATSPGLAKNTDTQYF
>-|TRBJ1-2|TRBV20-1
CSARGRAGGYTF
>-|TRBJ1-2|TRBV7-2
CASSLNAAPYTF
>-|TRBJ2-4|TRBV4-1
CASSLGPSEEQYF
>TRBD2|TRBJ2-3|TRBV10-3
CAISVEGGPGDTQYF
>-|TRBJ2-7|TRBV4-1
CASSHGLIGGKVAEQYF
>-|-|TRBV7-6
CASSQTDSNYEQYF
>TRBD1|TRBJ1-2|TRBV7-2
CASSRDSPYGYTF
>TRBD2|TRBJ2-7|TRBV9
CASSVGGEPSYEQYF
>TRBD1|TRBJ2-7|TRBV28
CASSSPRDRGLFHEQYF
>-|-|TRBV28
CASQRGGESVGEQYF
>-|TRBJ1-4|TRBV7-2
CASSSGTPGGEKLFF
>TRBD2|TRBJ2-1|TRBV11-2
CASSPRWREMFGNEQFF
>-|TRBJ2-1|TRBV28
CASKASSYNEQFF
>TRBD2|TRBJ2-1|TRBV7-2
CASSQYSGRLNEQFF
>-|-|TRBV5-1
CASSPGTRAEQYF
>TRBD2|TRBJ2-1|TRBV20-1
CSAGTPSGSAGEQFF
>-|TRBJ2-5|TRBV11-1
CASSLVGLQGTQYF
>-|TRBJ1-1|TRBV18
CASSARVMMNTEAFF
>-|TRBJ2-3|TRBV29-1
CSVDFDTQYF
>TRBD1|TRBJ2-5|TRBV4-1
CASSQETIGTGSQETQYF
>-|TRBJ2-7|TRBV11-2
CASSPINRVPYEQYF
>-|TRBJ2-7|TRBV6-5
CASSSPSQGFYEQYF
>-|TRBJ2-3|TRBV7-2
CASSTQRYRISYTDTQYF
>-|TRBJ2-1|TRBV7-9
CASSQRHTASEQFF
>TRBD2|TRBJ2-3|TRBV29-1
CSVGVAGGSDTQYF
>TRBD1|TRBJ2-1|TRBV4-3
CASSQRGQGLGEQFF
>TRBD1|TRBJ1-1|TRBV27
CASSLFRGQGPTEAFF
>-|TRBJ1-2|TRBV4-2
CASSPEGLRLYGYTF
>-|TRBJ2-5|TRBV12-3/TRBV12-4
CASRRHNQETQYF
>TRBD2|TRBJ2-3|TRBV29-1
CSGRRLAGPDTQYF
>-|TRBJ2-1|TRBV5-1
CASSEGSYNEQFF
>TRBD1|TRBJ2-1|TRBV7-8
CASSLVRGQGINEQFF
>TRBD2|TRBJ2-1|TRBV5-1
CASSPGLAGGPYNEQFF
>TRBD1|-|TRBV5-1
CASSFKGDRWETQYF
>TRBD2|TRBJ2-5|TRBV6-2/TRBV6-3
CASKDSGGGNEQYF